This T cell receptor beta chain was sequenced for a study of cytomegalovirus exposure and HLA in healthy donors listed by TCRdb under 2017. Study-wide context: An earlier analysis of under 600 of the donors reported 250 to 350 Gb of sequence data and some 120 million unique TCR beta sequences from 150 million to 200 million T cells. Among the roughly 390 genotyped donors, approximately 77% belonged to the genetic ancestry cluster associated with self-reported Caucasian donors. Along with the approximately 650-subject first cohort, a separate validation cohort of over 90 different subjects was used. Approximately 330 gigabases of sequencing data and roughly 81 million unique TCR sequences made up an early release that covered 500 to 650 HLA-typed donors. Class I and class II HLA loci were covered by the typing at four-digit resolution. A later analysis re-analyzed previously published TCR beta repertoires from about 730 donors and added high-resolution HLA genotyping to study TCR occurrence patterns. All discovery cohort repertoires had been generated using a single sequencing platform. Genome-wide SNP genotypes for about three fifths of the roughly 670 donors were used in a later genetic analysis, which treated that subset as a discovery cohort. To predict cytomegalovirus infection status, the study combined high-throughput TCR immunosequencing, statistical association of individual TCRs with disease status, and machine learning. Donor age, sex, ethnicity and CMV serostatus were collected together with the repertoire data. The study aimed to test whether cataloging public T cell receptors could reveal signatures of past pathogen exposure. The study used immunosequencing to profile the T cell repertoires of approximately 690 subjects and linked those repertoires to cytomegalovirus serostatus. Roughly five DR-DQ haplotypes were handled as single units for association and clustering, since linkage in the cohort was strong. Rather than drawing on any new phenotypic data, the later analysis identified candidate immune exposures from TCR beta sequences and the way those sequences occurred across donors. Typing coverage varied by locus: roughly 629-630 donors for A, B, C, DRB1 and DQB1; more than 500 for DQA1; more than 600 for DPA1; 450 to 480 for DPB1. Among around 400 genotyped donors of the cohort, an average of around 220,000 unique TCR beta nucleotide sequences was sequenced per donor, of which 15% to 20% were non-productive. In an earlier analysis of 550 to 700 of the donors, high-throughput TCR beta sequencing was used to judge whether each TCR beta V gene segment behaved as functional or pseudogenic.

Here is what the overall study found, with its caveats: A later analysis associated 16,951 TCR beta sequences with specific HLA alleles at a false discovery rate of 0.05. Cytomegalovirus status was reported to be diagnosed by the classifier with high specificity and sensitivity in both the original and validation cohorts. The authors suggested that the approach could potentially be generalized to other disease states and immunological phenotypes. Correlated functional status among segregating V segments might be attributable to linkage disequilibrium, but an unknown experimental factor could not be ruled out. In vitro tests confirmed that three of the cytomegalovirus-associated TCR beta chains recognize cytomegalovirus antigens. When HLA alleles, especially DR and DQ, strongly co-occurred, attributing TCR associations to individual alleles was difficult. Because counts were too low, about 15 rarely observed V segments, including chromosome 9 orphons, were left out of the earlier analysis of some 600 of the donors. Some IMGT-functional V segments, including TRBV6-2 and TRBV6-3, could not be distinguished by the 87-base-pair reads and were therefore excluded. In a later analysis, HLA-associated TCR beta chains were found to be more clonally expanded and to have lower generation probabilities than equally common non-associated chains. According to a later genetic analysis, donors in an Asian-associated ancestry cluster had fewer N-insertions in productive TCRs than the approximately 700-donor mean. Most CMV-associated TCR beta chains appeared to be HLA-restricted in a later analysis, and the HLA associations seemed to be driven largely by CMV exposure. Because some donors lacked HLA typing at each locus, the association tests relied only on the typed subset. A cluster of highly shared sequence variants was judged likely to represent a technical artifact of the sequencing pipeline. A total of roughly 160 TCR beta chains were listed by the study as associated with cytomegalovirus. Most TCR sequences were observed very rarely across donors, whereas some public TCRs were present in many individuals. Presence/absence analyses assumed roughly uniform sequencing depth across donors, an assumption that may not hold. V-gene and J-gene trimming of TCR beta chains was associated with a missense DCLRE1C variant in a later genetic analysis, and the association was replicated in an independent cohort. A later analysis reported that several top co-occurrence clusters appeared linked to parvovirus B19, influenza, CMV and Epstein-Barr virus. A later analysis found that TCR association rates varied across HLA loci, with DRB1 alleles showing the most associated TCRs and HLA-C alleles the fewest. Immune exposure information for the cohort was limited to CMV serostatus. A further reported finding was that TCR beta sequences accurately predicted the HLA-A and HLA-B alleles for most subjects in the first cohort. In an earlier analysis of some 640 of the donors, most TCR beta V segments were observed in productive rearrangements about 90% or about 30% of the time, broadly matching IMGT annotations. Only TCR beta chains were sequenced in this cohort, and the absence of alpha or paired-chain data limited detectable features.

The cohort consisted of 670 or so healthy bone marrow donors. At the time of sampling, all cohort members were nominally healthy, though unrecorded immune exposures were likely present. The donor tested CMV seropositive and was one of the 289 seropositive cohort members. A peripheral blood sample was collected from each donor, and TCR beta sequencing was performed on peripheral blood mononuclear cells. Genomic DNA extraction from the blood cell samples was performed with the Qiagen DNeasy Blood Extraction Kit. Libraries were prepared through the immunoSEQ multiplex PCR assay. The multiplex PCR relied on a mix of 60 forward primers for TCR Vbeta segments and 13 reverse primers for TCR Jbeta segments. Amplification of the CDR3 region of rearranged TCR beta genes was performed with a multiplex PCR assay on genomic DNA. On the Illumina HiSeq System, the amplified TCR beta libraries were sequenced as 87-base-pair reads. Under the source paper's analysis protocol: A later analysis counted about 82 million unique TCR beta chains across the 690 or so repertoires, and around 12 million of these chains were shared by at least two donors. To remove PCR and sequencing errors, raw reads were error-corrected and collapsed into unique sequences using a nearest-neighbor algorithm that merged closely related sequences. To assign V, D and J gene segments, CDR3 sequences were aligned to IMGT reference sequences. For a sequence to be retained, a match of at least six nucleotides was required to both a V gene segment and a J gene segment. A rearrangement was called productive if the CDR3 had no stop codons and remained in frame with V and J, and every other rearrangement was called non-productive. Following IMGT convention, CDR3 was defined as the stretch from the second conserved V-encoded cysteine to the conserved J-encoded phenylalanine. The earlier analysis of approximately 500 of the donors excluded sequences that lacked an unambiguous match to a single V gene segment. In an earlier analysis of more than 500 of the donors, a V segment was called functional when productive rearrangements were above 56.7%, and segregating when the standard deviation between donors exceeded 5%. A statistical classification framework was built to diagnose cytomegalovirus status from the catalog of TCR beta chain sequences. A later analysis assigned V and J genes by comparing TCR nucleotide sequences with IMGT/GENE-DB human TR gene sequences. In a later analysis, CDR3 sequences and most-parsimonious VDJ recombination scenarios were assigned using the TCRdist pipeline. In a later analysis, every TCR beta chain was defined by the combination of its CDR3 amino acid sequence and its V-gene family, and reads without a unique V-gene family were dropped. A later analysis removed several hundred highly shared, low-generation-probability nucleotide sequences to deal with suspected cross-contamination and a sequencing artifact. For each public chain, a later analysis derived a clonal expansion index from normalized ranks of inferred template counts within each repertoire. A later analysis computed generation probabilities with a VDJ recombination model fitted to out-of-frame rearrangements, and checked the results against IGoR. A later analysis scored TCR-TCR, TCR-HLA and TCR-CMV co-occurrence with hypergeometric tests, applying a repertoire-size bias correction to TCR pairs. A later analysis estimated false discovery rates by permuting HLA or CMV assignments 20 times. In a later analysis, co-occurring TCRs were grouped using DBSCAN, and TCRdist sequence similarity was added for clustering within HLA-allele-positive subsets. Repertoires with fewer than 30,000 or more than 120,000 public chains were left out of co-occurrence clustering, as were five repertoires with anomalous nucleotide sharing. TCRdb mirrors the immuneACCESS table, restricted to in-frame sequences. Some clones are absent from its copies; in checked studies, under half trace to an unresolved V gene, and the reason for the others is unknown. That table supplies the V and J calls and clone size; D and trimming were determined from the DNA. The table for this sample lists some 160,000 clones; approximately 78% of them were counted only once. The ten top clones hold around 9.1% of the sample.

V and J are trimmed by 4 bases and 2 bases, and the gene matches miss 4 bases of the junction. CDR1 LNHDA and CDR2 SQIVND were looked up in the germline V gene (reference sequence). Including the terminal cysteine and phenylalanine, the CDR3 comprises 15 residues. Only the CDR3 DNA is retained, 45 bases long and in frame from the first base. Points on this clone: Its target antigen remains unknown. No much larger clonotype is one base removed from it; base qualities were not supplied.

The chain was built from TRBV19 and TRBJ1-4; 7 middle bases align to TRBD1. This receptor was taken from a male donor in good health and CMV-seropositive. The sequenced sample consisted of PBMCs. The encoded CDR3 is CASSRQGRTNEKLFF. The DNA is as follows: TGTGCCAGTAGTAGACAGGGACGGACTAATGAAAAACTGTTTTTT.